This T cell receptor (beta chain) came from a study of identical twins. Germline V lookup: CDR1 DFQATT, CDR2 SNEGSKA (reference sequence). CDR3 length: 15 residues. V lost 5 bases and J lost 6; bases outside the gene matches: 11. This clonotype has only a few counts. TCRdb re-derived calls from the 5' RACE reads in MiXCR, one entry per CDR3 protein. This sample has about 720,000 distinct CDR3 sequences, with 15% to 20% found just once. These data also featured in a second study, about T cells expressing NK-cell markers. That paper notes: Source material for TCR beta repertoires consisted of sorted CD3+CD56+NKG2C+, CD3+CD56+NKG2C- and CD3+CD56-NKG2C+ T cells. What restricted sorting to alpha-beta TCR T cells in several experiments was an anti-gamma-delta TCR antibody. In a handful of donors, dominant clonotypes made up roughly 25-60.1% of CD3+CD56-NKG2C+ cells.

The source material was PBMCs. The clonotype was recovered from a woman between 18 and 29 years old in good health. The chain links TRBV20-1 to TRBJ2-1, with 9 positions matching TRBD2. The CDR3 nucleotides are TGCAGTGCTGATGCGACTAGCGGAGGGTCCAATGAGCAGTTCTTC. The encoded protein is CSADATSGGSNEQFF.